These 8 T cell receptor beta chains originate from one sample sequenced in a study of T-cell memory formation after mild COVID-19. TCRdb called the 5' RACE reads again in MiXCR, with one record for every CDR3 protein. This sample has around 300,000 distinct CDR3 sequences, with roughly 8.2% found just once. The sample consisted of PBMCs or a T cell subset sorted from them (not recorded which). These receptors all come from a man aged 18-30 years who had mild COVID-19 (a few samples of this study predate the infection). Cell type and time point are not known.

This clonotype was seen ten or more times. The V call is TRBV5-1, the J call TRBJ2-5; TRBD2 agrees at 9 bases. V lost 0 bases to trimming and J lost 2 bases; unmatched junction nucleotides: 2. The CDR3 contains 15 residues. Germline V gene data show CDR1 as SGHRS and CDR2 as YFSETQ. The CDR3 is CASSLELAGQETQYF. CDR3 coding DNA: TGCGCCAGCAGCTTGGAGCTAGCGGGGCAAGAGACCCAGTACTTC.

This clonotype was counted a few times. The V and J genes are TRBV9 and TRBJ2-1, with 10 bases that match TRBD2. The ends lost 4 bases at V and 4 bases at J; junction bases unmatched: 5. There are 15 residues in the CDR3. Germline CDR1 is SGDLS and CDR2 is YYNGEE. CDR3 amino acids: CASSITSGEYNEQFF. The CDR3 coding sequence is TGTGCCAGCAGCATCACTAGCGGGGAGTACAATGAGCAGTTCTTC.

This clonotype was picked up a small number of times. The V gene is TRBV12-3 or TRBV12-4, the J gene TRBJ1-1, with TRBD1 identical over 7 bases. This CDR3 has 14 residues. V lost 7 bases, J lost 2 bases, and 7 bases stayed unmatched. CDR3 nucleotides: TGTGCCAGCACCCTGACAGGGAGAAACACTGAAGCTTTCTTT. This gives the protein CASTLTGRNTEAFF.

This clonotype has only a few counts. The chain uses TRBV7-6 and TRBJ2-7; weak D call: TRBD2 (7 bases). V was cut by 1 base and J by 2 bases, with 12 bases left in between. CDR1 is SGHVS, CDR2 FNYEAQ, per germline. This CDR3 region has 15 residues. CDR3 region: CASSLDAGGPYEQYF. The CDR3 nucleotides read TGTGCCAGCAGCTTAGACGCCGGGGGGCCCTACGAGCAGTACTTC.

This clonotype has just a few counts. The J gene is TRBJ1-5, the V gene TRBV15; D call uncertain. The length of the CDR3 is 13 residues. Germline V gives CDR1 LNHNV, CDR2 YYDKDF (reference sequence). V lost 0 bases, J lost 7 bases, and 7 bases lay in between. The CDR3 DNA reads as TGTGCCACCAGCAGAGAAGCGTTCCAGCCCCAGCATTTT. Its protein product is CATSREAFQPQHF.

This chain uses TRBV27 with TRBJ1-1; TRBD1 might be the D (5 bases). The V end lost 10 bases, the J end lost 4 bases, and 25 bases lay between the germline ends. The CDR3 covers 16 residues. Germline loops: CDR1 MNHEY, CDR2 SMNVEV (reference sequence). The CDR3 is CATTNLGKGNSTEAFF. The CDR3 nucleotides are TGTGCCACCACCAACCTAGGGAAGGGGAACAGCACTGAAGCTTTCTTT.

CDR3 in amino acids: CASRTTGGADTQYF. The CDR3 DNA reads TGTGCCAGCAGGACGACCGGGGGGGCAGATACGCAGTATTTT. The V call is TRBV2, the J call TRBJ2-3; 8 positions match TRBD2. The J segment lost 4 bases and the V segment lost 6 bases, leaving 6 bases of the junction unmatched. The CDR3 contains 14 residues. Germline CDR1 reads SNHLY; CDR2 reads FYNNEI.

This clonotype has more than one count but fewer than ten. This chain uses TRBV7-2 with TRBJ1-5; D uncertain. Trimming removed 7 bases at V and 0 bases at J, with 7 bases between. The CDR3 contains 13 residues. The germline gives CDR1 SGHTA, CDR2 FQGNSA. CDR3 amino acids: CASTPYSNQPQHF. The CDR3 DNA sequence: TGTGCCAGCACCCCCTATAGCAATCAGCCCCAGCATTTT.